The TCR beta chain described here comes from a study of blood T cell repertoires in COVID-19. V was clipped by 4 bases and J by 6 bases, with 13 bases between them. CDR3 size: 14 residues. The germline V gene has CDR1 MGHDK and CDR2 SYGVNS. Repertoires were generated with immunoSEQ multiplex PCR, while TCRdb's copy carries only in-frame clones and drops some. The profile shows hundreds of thousands of clones, 75% to 90% of them singletons. Sequencing was carried out using PBMCs or T cells enriched from blood (not recorded which). The receptor comes from a middle-aged woman who had recovered from COVID-19. The V call is TRBV25-1, the J call TRBJ2-4, with D possibly TRBD2 on 6 matching bases. The CDR3 is CASSAAGPRNIQYF. The DNA for the CDR3 is TGTGCCAGCAGTGCAGCGGGCCCCAGAAACATTCAGTACTTC.